This TCR beta chain came from a study of cytomegalovirus exposure and HLA in healthy donors. Regarding the study as a whole: The presence/absence work took it that sequencing depth was about the same across donors. An analysis that came later showed most CMV-associated TCR beta chains appearing HLA-restricted.

Remarks on this clone: As yet, its antigen is unknown.

The PCR employed 60 Vbeta primers together with 13 Jbeta primers. Some clones are missing from TCRdb's copy, which holds only in-frame ones; the method was immunoSEQ multiplex PCR. The sample carries about 140,000 clones, about 77% recorded once. With 6 bases removed from V and 6 bases from J, the gap between germline ends came to 8 bases. The length of the CDR3 is 11 residues. Germline CDR1 and CDR2: MNHEY and SVGAGI. Sequencing was performed on PBMCs. The rearrangement joins TRBV6-5 to TRBJ1-2, with D possibly matching TRBD1 (6 bases). The TCR originated in a male donor in good health and CMV-seronegative. The CDR3 DNA follows: TGTGCCAGCAGACACAGGGATGGCTACACCTTC. This encodes CASRHRDGYTF.